Included here is one TCR beta chain sequence, with context. What it binds is not known. This sample stems from a study of T cells after yellow fever vaccination. The wider study: Fractions of limited cellularity were prepared by means of SMART-Seq v4 Ultra Low Input.

As TCR cDNA was made by 5'RACE template switching, a universal primer site and UMIs were added. TCRdb recomputed calls from the 5' RACE reads with MiXCR, one row per CDR3 protein. The sample yields a few hundred thousand distinct CDR3 sequences, 3.5% to 4.5% seen once. The CDR3 contains 15 residues. Deletions cut 3 bases from V and 2 bases from J, with 13 bases between. Germline values: CDR1 KGHSH, CDR2 LQKENI. Findings and caveats of the study: Reappearance after the booster was seen for most primary-vaccination clones, at around 95% CD4 and less than 90% CD8.

The sample was PBMCs, taken 15 days after the yellow fever booster vaccination. This clonotype was obtained from a man younger than 35 who received the YFV17D yellow fever vaccine. This chain connects TRBV18 to TRBJ1-1; a weak D match, TRBD1 (6 bases). The CDR3 nucleotides are TGTGCCAGCTCACCGTCTCAGGGGAGCAACACTGAAGCTTTCTTT. Protein product: CASSPSQGSNTEAFF.